Detailed here is one T cell receptor (beta chain). Its antigen is not identified. Healthy bone marrow donors supplied every sample. This sample was taken from a study of cytomegalovirus exposure and HLA in healthy donors. Study conclusions and caveats: Three chains linked to CMV were shown in vitro to be specific for CMV antigens. The investigators catalogued about 170 TCR beta chains as cytomegalovirus-associated. A later analysis found most CMV-associated TCR beta chains apparently HLA-restricted.

Germline V lookup: CDR1 SQVTM, CDR2 ANQGSEA. V dropped 5 bases and J dropped 4 bases, with 12 bases sitting between them. CDR3 length equals 13 residues. It was with 60 Vbeta and 13 Jbeta primers that the PCR ran. The data were produced by immunoSEQ multiplex PCR, yet TCRdb's version contains in-frame clones alone and is incomplete. The sample data list roughly 80,000 clones. The sequence derives from a woman aged 25 to 45 in good health and CMV-seronegative. The rearrangement joins TRBV29-1 to TRBJ2-1; D might be TRBD2 (5 bases). Sequences were obtained from PBMCs. The DNA for the CDR3 is TGCAGCGTTCGAGGGCCTGTGTACAATGAGCAGTTCTTC. Protein: CSVRGPVYNEQFF.